These 30 T cell receptor beta chains share one sample of origin, sequenced in a study of CD8 T cells in Susac syndrome. The RNA input was 0.5 to 1 ug, and it was reverse transcribed with random hexamers. One entry per CDR3 protein results from TCRdb running MiXCR on the immunoSEQ multiplex PCR reads. In the table there are 75,000 to 100,000 distinct CDR3 sequences, 95% of which are singletons. The sample consisted of CD8+ T cells from PBMCs. These receptors were collected from a human donor with Susac syndrome.

V usage is TRBV20-1 and J usage is TRBJ1-2; D ambiguous. Trimming cost V 6 bases and J 5 bases, with 19 bases left between them. The CDR3 runs 14 residues. CDR1 is DFQATT, CDR2 SNEGSKA, per germline (reference sequence). CDR3 coding DNA: TGCAGTGCACCGGACTCACGGTCGATGTATGGCTACACCTTC. It specifies CSAPDSRSMYGYTF.

The rearrangement links TRBV5-6 to TRBJ2-1; 7 bases agree with TRBD1. Germline V CDR1 and CDR2: SGHDT, YYEEEE. The CDR3 loop spans 18 amino acids. After removal of 0 bases from V and 4 bases from J, the junction contained 13 bases not matched to a gene. The CDR3 coding sequence is TGTGCCAGCAGCTTGGGGTGGCCAGGGGGAAGTACGTACAATGAGCAGTTCTTC. Amino acid sequence: CASSLGWPGGSTYNEQFF.

This chain links TRBV7-9 with TRBJ2-7; D is possibly TRBD1 (5 bases). The CDR3 consists of 15 residues. V lost 1 base and J 2 bases, leaving 12 bases between the germline ends. Germline CDR1 SEHNR, CDR2 FQNEAQ (reference sequence). The CDR3 sequence is CASSLVETEPYEQYF. CDR3 DNA: TGTGCCAGCAGCTTAGTGGAGACAGAGCCCTACGAGCAGTACTTC.

This chain links TRBV7-9 with TRBJ2-1; D is ambiguous. Germline CDR1 reads SEHNR; CDR2 reads FQNEAQ (reference sequence). The CDR3 runs to 13 residues. The V end lost 5 bases, the J end lost 8 bases, and 13 bases lay between the germline ends. DNA of the CDR3: TGTGCCAGCAGCCGATCGGAAATAGATGAGCAGTTCTTC. It translates to CASSRSEIDEQFF.

The rearrangement joins TRBV6-5 to TRBJ2-7, with D possibly being TRBD1 or TRBD2 (5 bases each). The germline V gene encodes CDR1 MNHEY and CDR2 SVGAGI. V lost 8 bases and J lost 2, with 16 bases in between. The CDR3 covers 14 residues. CDR3 coding DNA: TGTGCCAGCCGATGGGGGAGAGGAACCTACGAGCAGTACTTC. Amino acids: CASRWGRGTYEQYF.

The J gene is TRBJ2-1, the V gene TRBV5-4, with D perhaps being TRBD1 or TRBD2 (5 bases each). The CDR3 is 14 amino acids. V lost 3 bases and J lost 6, with 13 bases in between. Germline assignment: CDR1 SGHNT and CDR2 YYREEE (reference sequence). CDR3 sequence reads: CASSWDPVVNEQFF. CDR3 coding DNA: TGTGCCAGCAGCTGGGACCCGGTAGTCAATGAGCAGTTCTTC.

The chain combines TRBV14 with TRBJ2-1; D remains unclear. This CDR3 is built from 11 residues. V gave up 1 base and J gave up 10 bases, with 5 bases separating them. The germline V gene has CDR1 SGHDN and CDR2 FVKESK. DNA of the CDR3: TGTGCCAGCAGCCAAGCAGTCGAGCAGTTCTTC. Amino acids: CASSQAVEQFF. The full variable domain, completed using reference TRBV14 and TRBJ2-1, is EAGVTQFPSHSVIEKGQTVTLRCDPISGHDNLYWYRRVMGKEIKFLLHFVKESKQDESGMPNNRFLAERTGGTYSTLKVQPAELEDSGVYFCASSQAVEQFFGPGTRLTVL.

V gene TRBV29-1 combines with J gene TRBJ2-1; D unclear. This CDR3 is 14 amino acids long. The germline V and J ends were trimmed by 6 bases and 9 bases, with 21 bases remaining between them. Per germline, CDR1 SQVTM and CDR2 ANQGSEA. In DNA form, the CDR3 reads TGCAGCGTCGAGACGGACCGGCCGGGTCGTGAGCAGTTCTTC. Translating it yields CSVETDRPGREQFF.

The gene calls are TRBV12-3 or TRBV12-4 and TRBJ2-7, with D possibly matching TRBD1 (5 bases). The CDR3 sequence is 15 residues long. With 6 bases removed from V and 3 bases from J, the gap between germline ends came to 18 bases. The DNA of the CDR3 is TGTGCCAGCAGCCCCCAACCACAGGTTAGCTACGAGCAGTACTTC. Protein product: CASSPQPQVSYEQYF.

The V call is TRBV4-1, the J call TRBJ1-5; weak D call: TRBD1 (5 bases). With 0 bases removed from V and 6 bases from J, the gap between germline ends came to 15 bases. The CDR3 is 16 amino acids. Germline assignment: CDR1 MGHRA and CDR2 YSYEKL. The chain's CDR3 is CASSQDIGVSAQPQHF. DNA of the CDR3: TGCGCCAGCAGCCAAGATATAGGGGTATCGGCTCAGCCCCAGCATTTT.

The chain joins TRBV12-3 or TRBV12-4 to TRBJ2-7; unclear D gene. There are 13 residues in the CDR3. Deletions cut 3 bases from V and 2 bases from J, with 8 bases between. The CDR3 sequence: CASSLGNTYEQYF. Here the CDR3 DNA reads TGTGCCAGCAGTTTGGGGAATACCTACGAGCAGTACTTC.

The chain carries TRBV12-3 or TRBV12-4 and TRBJ2-1; 11 bases align to TRBD2. The CDR3 is made up of 15 amino acids. V lost 6 bases to trimming and J lost 6 bases; unmatched junction nucleotides: 7. CDR3 nucleotide sequence: TGTGCCAGCAGCCCCCTAGCGGGAGGAGCCAATGAGCAGTTCTTC. Protein: CASSPLAGGANEQFF.

V usage is TRBV18 and J usage is TRBJ1-4; D unclear. Germline V lookup: CDR1 KGHSH, CDR2 LQKENI. V lost 3 bases, J lost 12 bases, and 8 bases lay in between. The CDR3 has 11 amino acids. CDR3 sequence reads: CASSPERQLFF. In DNA form, the CDR3 reads TGTGCCAGCTCACCCGAAAGGCAACTGTTTTTT.

This chain connects TRBV29-1 to TRBJ2-7, with 8 bases that match TRBD1. CDR3 size: 12 residues. Germline V gene sequence: CDR1 SQVTM, CDR2 ANQGSEA. Trimming took 6 bases from V and 7 from J; bases not matched to a gene: 8. The CDR3 loop is CSVPGQAGEQYF. The CDR3 DNA follows: TGCAGCGTCCCGGGACAGGCCGGGGAGCAGTACTTC.

This rearrangement joins TRBV29-1 to TRBJ2-1, with a weak D call TRBD2 (6 bases). Trimming stripped 5 bases from V and 6 bases from J, with 11 bases between. Germline CDR1 SQVTM, CDR2 ANQGSEA. CDR3 size: 12 residues. Here the CDR3 reads CSVLDYSNEQFF. For the CDR3, the DNA is TGCAGCGTTCTGGACTACTCCAATGAGCAGTTCTTC.

The rearrangement uses TRBV9 and TRBJ1-2; perhaps TRBD1 as D (5 bases). This CDR3 spans 14 amino acids. CDR1 and CDR2 (germline): SGDLS, YYNGEE. The V and J ends lost 4 bases and 2 bases respectively, with 12 bases between them. CDR3 in amino acids: CASSPPEGNYGYTF. The CDR3 DNA reads TGTGCCAGCAGCCCACCGGAGGGGAACTATGGCTACACCTTC.

This chain joins TRBV15 and TRBJ1-5; D is possibly TRBD1 (5 bases). Trimming removed 0 bases from V and 5 bases from J, with 11 bases in between. This CDR3 has 15 amino acids. Per the germline V gene, CDR1 is LNHNV and CDR2 is YYDKDF (reference sequence). The CDR3 DNA reads TGTGCCACCAGCAGAGATCGGGGGGTCCATCAGCCCCAGCATTTT. This sequence encodes CATSRDRGVHQPQHF.

This clonotype was counted a single time. The V and J genes are TRBV7-9 and TRBJ1-1; 10 nucleotides align to TRBD1. Germline V gene data show CDR1 as SEHNR and CDR2 as FQNEAQ (reference sequence). The ends lost 6 bases at V and 6 bases at J; junction bases unmatched: 13. CDR3 size: 16 residues. CDR3 protein: CASRRTGGLLMPEAFF. The DNA of the CDR3 is TGTGCCAGCAGGAGGACAGGGGGACTTCTAATGCCTGAAGCTTTCTTT.

The chain employs TRBV5-4 and TRBJ2-6; D not certain. Germline lookup yields CDR1 SGHNT and CDR2 YYREEE (reference sequence). The CDR3 length is 15 residues. The V and J ends lost 4 bases and 4 bases respectively, with 12 bases between them. The CDR3 DNA reads TGTGCCAGCAGCGCCGATTCCCCAGGGGCCAACGTCCTGACTTTC. This codes for CASSADSPGANVLTF.

V and J are TRBV12-3 or TRBV12-4 and TRBJ1-5; weak D call: TRBD1 (6 bases). The CDR3 length is 16 residues. V lost 8 bases and J lost 7, with 24 bases in between. Here the CDR3 DNA reads TGTGCCAGCGGCCACATGCTGGGGGCCGTTCTCCAGCCCCAGCATTTT. This gives the protein CASGHMLGAVLQPQHF.

The V call is TRBV7-9, the J call TRBJ2-7; D unresolved. The CDR3 runs 17 residues. From germline, CDR1 is SEHNR and CDR2 FQNEAQ (reference sequence). V lost 0 bases, J lost 3 bases, and 18 bases lay in between. DNA of the CDR3: TGTGCCAGCAGCTTAGCGAGGTTGCCGGCCCAAGACTACGAGCAGTACTTC. Protein: CASSLARLPAQDYEQYF.

The chain links TRBV7-9 to TRBJ2-7; TRBD2 matches 12 bases. This CDR3 has 14 amino acids. Germline assignment: CDR1 SEHNR and CDR2 FQNEAQ (reference sequence). Losses at the gene ends were 7 bases for V and 4 bases for J; bases not matched to a gene: 5. The CDR3 DNA reads TGTGCCAGCACCCCCGGGACTAGCGGGTACGAGCAGTACTTC. Translation gives CASTPGTSGYEQYF.

This rearrangement joins TRBV7-9 to TRBJ2-2; 8 bases line up with TRBD1. The J segment lost 9 bases and the V segment lost 5 bases, leaving 8 bases of the junction unmatched. Germline assignment: CDR1 SEHNR and CDR2 FQNEAQ (reference sequence). The CDR3 is 14 amino acids. DNA of the CDR3: TGTGCCAGCAGCCACGGACAGGGCATCAGGGAGCTGTTTTTT. This codes for CASSHGQGIRELFF.

The rearrangement links TRBV5-6 to TRBJ1-3, with 8 bases lining up with TRBD1. Germline values: CDR1 SGHDT, CDR2 YYEEEE. Trimming removed 0 bases from V and 0 bases from J; junction bases left unmatched: 5. The CDR3 is made up of 17 amino acids. CDR3 residues: CASSLATGQGSGNTIYF. The CDR3 DNA follows: TGTGCCAGCAGCTTGGCCACCGGACAGGGCTCTGGAAACACCATATATTTT.

The V gene is TRBV2, the J gene TRBJ2-5, with a possible D match to TRBD1 (5 bases). Trimming took 6 bases from V and 1 from J, leaving 18 bases between them. CDR1 is SNHLY, CDR2 FYNNEI, per germline. This CDR3 has 16 residues. Here the CDR3 reads CASSQFDQGLQETQYF. The CDR3 bases are TGTGCCAGCAGCCAATTTGACCAGGGCCTCCAAGAGACCCAGTACTTC.

This rearrangement joins TRBV27 to TRBJ1-1, with a tentative D call TRBD1 (5 bases). This CDR3 spans 14 amino acids. Trimming removed 3 bases from V and 4 bases from J, with 12 bases in between. Germline V gene sequence: CDR1 MNHEY, CDR2 SMNVEV (reference sequence). CDR3 sequence: CASSFMGTGTEAFF. CDR3 DNA sequence: TGTGCCAGCAGTTTTATGGGGACTGGCACTGAAGCTTTCTTT.

The V gene is TRBV9, the J gene TRBJ2-3; TRBD2 agrees at 9 bases. Per the germline V gene, CDR1 is SGDLS and CDR2 is YYNGEE. Losses at the gene ends were 4 bases for V and 3 bases for J; bases not matched to a gene: 9. The CDR3 has 16 amino acids. The CDR3 nucleotides are TGTGCCAGCAGCCCTGGGGCTAGCGGGATGACAGATACGCAGTATTTT. It yields the protein CASSPGASGMTDTQYF.

The J gene is TRBJ2-5, the V gene TRBV4-3, with D possibly being TRBD1 (6 bases). Germline V gene data show CDR1 as LGHNA and CDR2 as YSLEER. V lost 3 bases to trimming and J lost 1 base, with 9 bases between them. The CDR3 is 14 amino acids. The CDR3 nucleotides read TGCGCCAGCAGCCAGGGGACAATCCAAGAGACCCAGTACTTC. Translating it yields CASSQGTIQETQYF.

This chain connects TRBV29-1 to TRBJ2-5, with 9 bases that match TRBD1. The CDR3 totals 13 residues. V lost 5 bases to trimming and J lost 3 bases; unmatched junction nucleotides: 4. Germline CDR1 SQVTM, CDR2 ANQGSEA. The CDR3 DNA reads as TGCAGCGTTCCGGGACAGGGAGAAGAGACCCAGTACTTC. It specifies CSVPGQGEETQYF.

This clonotype was detected a few times. CDR3 protein: CASSPGLAGGETQYF. CDR3 nucleotides: TGTGCCAGCAGCCCGGGACTAGCGGGAGGAGAGACCCAGTACTTC. The rearrangement joins TRBV3-1 to TRBJ2-5; TRBD2 matches 15 bases. Looked up from germline, CDR1 is LGHDT and CDR2 is YNNKEL (reference sequence). This CDR3 spans 15 amino acids. The V and J ends lost 4 bases and 4 bases, in that order; junction bases with no gene match: 1.